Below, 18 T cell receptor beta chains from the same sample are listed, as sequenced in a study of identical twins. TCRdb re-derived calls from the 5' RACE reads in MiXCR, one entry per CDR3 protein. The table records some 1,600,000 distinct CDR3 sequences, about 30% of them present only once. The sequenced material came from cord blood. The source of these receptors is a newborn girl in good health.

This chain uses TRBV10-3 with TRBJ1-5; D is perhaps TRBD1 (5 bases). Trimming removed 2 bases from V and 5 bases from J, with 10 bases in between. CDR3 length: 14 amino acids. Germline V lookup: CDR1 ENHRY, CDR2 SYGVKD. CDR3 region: CAISERGSYQPQHF. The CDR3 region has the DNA TGTGCCATCAGTGAGAGGGGCAGCTATCAGCCCCAGCATTTT.

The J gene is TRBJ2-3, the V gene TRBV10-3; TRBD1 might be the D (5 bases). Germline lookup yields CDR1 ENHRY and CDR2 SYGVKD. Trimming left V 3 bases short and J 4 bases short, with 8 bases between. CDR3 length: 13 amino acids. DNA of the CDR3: TGTGCCATCAGTGAAGGGGTTTCAGATACGCAGTATTTT. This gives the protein CAISEGVSDTQYF.

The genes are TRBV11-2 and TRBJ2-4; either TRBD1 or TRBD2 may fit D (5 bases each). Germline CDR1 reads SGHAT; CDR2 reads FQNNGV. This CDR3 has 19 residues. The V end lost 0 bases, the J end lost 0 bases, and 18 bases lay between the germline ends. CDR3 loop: CASSLDASGTGLAKNIQYF. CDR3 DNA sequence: TGTGCCAGCAGCTTAGACGCCTCAGGGACGGGCCTAGCCAAAAACATTCAGTACTTC.

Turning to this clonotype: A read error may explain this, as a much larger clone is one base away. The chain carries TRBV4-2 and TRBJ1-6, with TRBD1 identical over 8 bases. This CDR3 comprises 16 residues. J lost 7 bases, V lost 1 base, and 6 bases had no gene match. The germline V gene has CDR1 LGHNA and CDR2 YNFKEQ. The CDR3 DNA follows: TGTGCCAGCAGCCAAGTTCGCAGGGGGCAGAATTCACCCCTCCACTTT. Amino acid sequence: CASSQVRRGQNSPLHF.

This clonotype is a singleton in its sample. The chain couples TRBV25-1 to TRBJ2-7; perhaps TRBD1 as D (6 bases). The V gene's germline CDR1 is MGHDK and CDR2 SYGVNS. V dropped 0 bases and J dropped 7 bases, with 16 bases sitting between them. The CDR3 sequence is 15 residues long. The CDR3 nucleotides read TGTGCCAGCAGTGAATACCAGGGGCGCTACAATGAGCAGTACTTC. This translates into CASSEYQGRYNEQYF.

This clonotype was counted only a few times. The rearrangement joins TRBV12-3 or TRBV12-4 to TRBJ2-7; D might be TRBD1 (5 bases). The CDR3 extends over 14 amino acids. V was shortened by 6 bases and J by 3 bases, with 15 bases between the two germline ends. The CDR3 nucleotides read TGTGCCAGCAGCCCGATGGGGCCGTTCTACGAGCAGTACTTC. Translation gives CASSPMGPFYEQYF.

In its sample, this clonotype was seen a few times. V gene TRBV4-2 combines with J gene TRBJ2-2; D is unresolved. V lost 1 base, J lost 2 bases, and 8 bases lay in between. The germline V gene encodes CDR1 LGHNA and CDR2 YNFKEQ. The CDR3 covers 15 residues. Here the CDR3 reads CASSQGPFNTGELFF. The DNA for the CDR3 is TGTGCCAGCAGCCAAGGGCCTTTTAACACCGGGGAGCTGTTTTTT.

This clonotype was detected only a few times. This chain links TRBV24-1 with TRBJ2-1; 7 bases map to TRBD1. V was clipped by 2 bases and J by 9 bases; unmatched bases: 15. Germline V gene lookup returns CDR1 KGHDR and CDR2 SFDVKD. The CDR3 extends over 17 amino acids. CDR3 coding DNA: TGTGCCACCAGTGATTCCTCACAGGGGAGTAAATATGGTGAGCAGTTCTTC. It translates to CATSDSSQGSKYGEQFF.

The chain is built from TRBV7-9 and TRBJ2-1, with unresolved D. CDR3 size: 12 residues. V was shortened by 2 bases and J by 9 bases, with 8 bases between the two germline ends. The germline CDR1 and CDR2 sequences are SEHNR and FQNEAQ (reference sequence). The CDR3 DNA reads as TGTGCCAGCAGCTTATATTCTGTTGAGCAGTTCTTC. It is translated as CASSLYSVEQFF.

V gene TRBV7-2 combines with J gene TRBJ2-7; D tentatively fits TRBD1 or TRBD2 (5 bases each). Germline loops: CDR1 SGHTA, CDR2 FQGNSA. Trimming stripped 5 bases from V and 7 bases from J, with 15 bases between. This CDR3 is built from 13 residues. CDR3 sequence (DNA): TGTGCCAGCAGCCAAGGGACCCCTTGGGAGCAGTACTTC. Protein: CASSQGTPWEQYF.

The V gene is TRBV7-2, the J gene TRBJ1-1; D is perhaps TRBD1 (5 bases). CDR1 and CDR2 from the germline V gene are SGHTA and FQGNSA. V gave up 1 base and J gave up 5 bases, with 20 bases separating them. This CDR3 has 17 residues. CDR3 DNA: TGTGCCAGCAGCTTAGGTACCCGTTGGGGGGTGAGAACTGAAGCTTTCTTT. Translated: CASSLGTRWGVRTEAFF.

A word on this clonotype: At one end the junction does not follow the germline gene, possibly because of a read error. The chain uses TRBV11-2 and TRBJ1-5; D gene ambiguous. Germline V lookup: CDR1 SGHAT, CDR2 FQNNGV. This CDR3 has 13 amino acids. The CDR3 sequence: CASSLVANRPQHF. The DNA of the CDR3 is TGTGCCAGCAGCTTAGTGGCAAATCGGCCCCAGCATTTT. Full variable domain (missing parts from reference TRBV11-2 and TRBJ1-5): EAGVAQSPRYKIIEKRQSVAFWCNPISGHATLYWYQQILGQGPKLLIQFQNNGVVDDSQLPKDRFSAERLKGVDSTLKIQPAKLEDSAVYLCASSLVANRPQHFGDGTRLSIL.

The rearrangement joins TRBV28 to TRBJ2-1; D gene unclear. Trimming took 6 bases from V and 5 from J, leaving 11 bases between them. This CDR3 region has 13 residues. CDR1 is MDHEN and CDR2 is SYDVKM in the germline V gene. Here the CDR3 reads CASSDSFNNEQFF. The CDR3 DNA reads TGTGCCAGCAGCGACTCGTTCAACAATGAGCAGTTCTTC.

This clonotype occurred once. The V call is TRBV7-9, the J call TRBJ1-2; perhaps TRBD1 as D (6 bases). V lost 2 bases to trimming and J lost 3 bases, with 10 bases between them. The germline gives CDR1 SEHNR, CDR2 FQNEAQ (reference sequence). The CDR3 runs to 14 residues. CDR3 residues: CASSLRTEDYGYTF. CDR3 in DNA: TGTGCCAGCAGCTTACGGACAGAAGACTATGGCTACACCTTC.

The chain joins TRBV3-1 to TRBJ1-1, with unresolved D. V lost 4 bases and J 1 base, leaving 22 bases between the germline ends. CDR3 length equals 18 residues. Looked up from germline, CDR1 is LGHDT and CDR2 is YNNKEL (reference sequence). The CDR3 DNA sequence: TGTGCCAGCAGCCTACTGTCCCGTGTCGCCGGGAAGAACACTGAAGCTTTCTTT. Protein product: CASSLLSRVAGKNTEAFF.

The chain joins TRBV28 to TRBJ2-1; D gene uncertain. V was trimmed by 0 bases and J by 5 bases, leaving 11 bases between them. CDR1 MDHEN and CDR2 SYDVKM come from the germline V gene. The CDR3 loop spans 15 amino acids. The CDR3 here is CASSLWAIPNNEQFF. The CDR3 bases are TGTGCCAGCAGTTTATGGGCCATCCCTAACAATGAGCAGTTCTTC.

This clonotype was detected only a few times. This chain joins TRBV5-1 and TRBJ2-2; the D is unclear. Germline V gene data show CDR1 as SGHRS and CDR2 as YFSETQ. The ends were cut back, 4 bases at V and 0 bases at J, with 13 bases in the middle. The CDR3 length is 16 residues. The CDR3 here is CASSTSRTANTGELFF. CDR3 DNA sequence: TGCGCCAGCAGCACCTCTCGAACAGCGAACACCGGGGAGCTGTTTTTT. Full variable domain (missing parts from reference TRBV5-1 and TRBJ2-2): KAGVTQTPRYLIKTRGQQVTLSCSPISGHRSVSWYQQTPGQGLQFLFEYFSETQRNKGNFPGRFSGRQFSNSRSEMNVSTLELGDSALYLCASSTSRTANTGELFFGEGSRLTVL.

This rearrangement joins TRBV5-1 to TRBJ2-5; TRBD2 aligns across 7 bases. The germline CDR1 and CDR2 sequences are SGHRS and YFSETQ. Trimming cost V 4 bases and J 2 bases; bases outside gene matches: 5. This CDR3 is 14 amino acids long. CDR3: CASSSGALQETQYF. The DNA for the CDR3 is TGCGCCAGCAGCAGCGGGGCGTTACAAGAGACCCAGTACTTC. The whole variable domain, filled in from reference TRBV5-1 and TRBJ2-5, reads KAGVTQTPRYLIKTRGQQVTLSCSPISGHRSVSWYQQTPGQGLQFLFEYFSETQRNKGNFPGRFSGRQFSNSRSEMNVSTLELGDSALYLCASSSGALQETQYFGPGTRLLVL.